A selection of T cell receptor beta chains follows, all from one sample in a study of T cell changes during pregnancy in multiple sclerosis. Profiled with immunoSEQ multiplex PCR; TCRdb holds only in-frame clones, not every one. Among tens of thousands of clones listed, around nine tenths were seen once. The source material was peripheral blood, sampled after pregnancy. The origin of the receptors is a female donor with multiple sclerosis, enrolled in a pregnancy study. The CDR3 runs from the conserved cysteine through the conserved F or W. D genes are given only for firm matches. The size entry is marked missing in some rows and otherwise reads once, few, many or a size class.

>NA|TRBJ2-7|TRBD1|TRBV27|13
TGTGCCAGTGGGGACAGGGGTGATTACGAGCAGTACTTC
CASGDRGDYEQYF
>NA|TRBJ2-1|TRBD2|TRBV18|16
TGTGCCAGCTCACCACCGGCTAGCGGGGGGGTCGGTGAGCAGTTCTTC
CASSPPASGGVGEQFF
>NA|TRBJ1-6|NA|TRBV10-3|13
TGTGCCATCAATTCGCGCAATAATTCACCCCTCCACTTT
CAINSRNNSPLHF
>NA|TRBJ1-3|NA|TRBV7-2|15
TGTGCCAGCAGCCGGACTCTGGACCCGGGAAACACCATATATTTT
CASSRTLDPGNTIYF
>once|TRBJ1-5|NA|TRBV19|14
TGTGCCAGTAGTATAGTTCAGGGGAATCAGCCCCAGCATTTT
CASSIVQGNQPQHF
>NA|TRBJ2-5|NA|TRBV10-3|12
TGTGCCATCAGTGAAGGCGGGGAGACCCAGTACTTC
CAISEGGETQYF
>NA|TRBJ1-1|TRBD1|TRBV7-9|15
TGTGCCAGCAGCGCTTGGACAGGGGATAGCACTGAAGCTTTCTTT
CASSAWTGDSTEAFF
>NA|TRBJ1-4|TRBD1|TRBV5-1|14
TGCGCCAGCAGCTCAGGACAGGGTGATGAAAAACTGTTTTTT
CASSSGQGDEKLFF
>NA|TRBJ2-7|NA|TRBV7-6|16
TGTGCCAGCAGCTTAGCGCTGAGTGCAGGGAAGCCTTCCCTGTACTTC
CASSLALSAGKPSLYF
>NA|TRBJ1-3|NA|TRBV9|16
TGTGCCAGCAGCGTAGCTTGGGGGGGTTCTGGAAACACCATATATTTT
CASSVAWGGSGNTIYF
>NA|TRBJ2-1|NA|TRBV27|11
TGTGCCAGCAGGAGGGGGAATGAGCAGTTCTTC
CASRRGNEQFF
>NA|TRBJ2-2|NA|TRBV21-1|17
TGTGCCAGCAGCTACCTAAAGACAGATACGAACACCGGGGAGCTGTTTTTT
CASSYLKTDTNTGELFF
>NA|TRBJ2-3|TRBD2|TRBV2|15
TGTGCCAGCAGTGAAGAACGGGGGGAGACAGATACGCAGTATTTT
CASSEERGETDTQYF
>NA|TRBJ2-5|TRBD1|TRBV5-6|16
TGTGCCAGCAGCTTGGACCCACAGGGGGCGCGGGTGACCCAGTACTTC
CASSLDPQGARVTQYF
>NA|TRBJ1-6|TRBD1|TRBV5-1|15
TGCGCCAGCAGCGCCCAAGGGACAGCTAATTCACCCCTCCACTTT
CASSAQGTANSPLHF